These T cell receptor beta chains were read from a single sample in a study of vaccination and CD4 T cells after COVID-19. Via MiXCR, TCRdb re-called the PCR reads, giving one row per CDR3 protein. This sample has roughly 19,000 distinct CDR3 sequences, with 60% found just once. Sequencing used CD4+ T cells from blood, obtained after SARS-CoV-2 vaccination. The receptors stem from a human donor who had recovered from COVID-19. CDR3s include the opening cysteine and the closing phenylalanine or tryptophan. D genes are given only for firm matches. Some rows have no size entry. The others give once, few or many, or a class for an expanded clone.

>TRBD2|TRBJ2-1|.|TRBV7-9
CATLGAGSIYNEQFF
TGTGCTACCCTCGGAGCGGGATCTATATACAATGAGCAGTTCTTC
>TRBD1|TRBJ2-7|.|TRBV20-1
CSAPGTGATYEQYF
TGCAGTGCACCCGGGACAGGGGCGACCTACGAGCAGTACTTC
>.|TRBJ2-1|few|TRBV6-1
CASRPLAGNEQFF
TGTGCCAGCAGACCGCTCGCAGGGAATGAGCAGTTCTTC
>TRBD2|TRBJ2-7|.|TRBV27
CASSWAGGGYEQYF
TGTGCCAGCAGTTGGGCGGGAGGAGGCTACGAGCAGTACTTC
>TRBD2|TRBJ2-1|once|TRBV6-2/TRBV6-3
CASSRTSGRANEQFF
TGTGCCAGCAGCCGGACTAGCGGGAGGGCAAATGAGCAGTTCTTC
>.|TRBJ1-5|once|TRBV7-9
CASSSSDGSQPQHF
TGTGCCAGCAGCTCAAGCGATGGTTCTCAGCCCCAGCATTTT
>TRBD2|TRBJ2-1|.|TRBV20-1
CSAPGLAGDEQFF
TGCAGTGCTCCCGGACTAGCGGGAGATGAGCAGTTCTTC
>.|TRBJ2-5|few|TRBV20-1
CSPGSGYQETQYF
TGCAGTCCGGGGTCGGGGTACCAAGAGACCCAGTACTTC
>TRBD2|TRBJ2-3|.|TRBV20-1
CSARDVFSGKSDTQYF
TGCAGTGCTAGAGATGTTTTTAGCGGGAAATCAGATACGCAGTATTTT
>TRBD1|TRBJ2-1|few|TRBV2
CASSETGGGYNEQFF
TGTGCCAGCAGTGAAACAGGGGGCGGCTACAATGAGCAGTTCTTC
>TRBD2|TRBJ2-4|.|TRBV7-2
CASSAPRGRGAKNIQYF
TGTGCCAGCAGCGCACCCCGCGGGAGAGGTGCCAAAAACATTCAGTACTTC
>.|TRBJ2-1|once|TRBV9
CASSVSGIGEQFF
TGTGCCAGCAGCGTGAGTGGGATCGGTGAGCAGTTCTTC
>.|TRBJ2-5|.|TRBV18
CASSSSPQETQYF
TGTGCCAGCTCATCTAGTCCCCAAGAGACCCAGTACTTC
>TRBD1|TRBJ2-4|.|TRBV7-8
CASSLGGQGLDIQYF
TGTGCCAGCAGCTTAGGTGGACAGGGTCTCGACATTCAGTACTTC
>.|TRBJ2-5|few|TRBV21-1
CASMSQGEQETQYF
TGTGCCAGCATGTCACAGGGAGAGCAAGAGACCCAGTACTTC
>.|TRBJ2-3|few|TRBV20-1
CSARGLSSTDTQYF
TGCAGTGCCAGAGGGCTTTCAAGCACAGATACGCAGTATTTT
>.|TRBJ2-5|few|TRBV6-1
CASSEHPDDRSRKTQYF
TGTGCCAGCAGCGAACATCCTGACGACCGTAGCAGGAAGACCCAGTACTTC
>.|TRBJ2-3|.|TRBV20-1
CSADSSITDTQYF
TGCAGTGCGGACAGTTCTATCACAGATACGCAGTATTTT
>.|TRBJ1-5|.|TRBV20-1
CSARDLVLGPQHF
TGCAGTGCTAGAGATCTCGTCCTGGGACCCCAGCATTTT
>.|TRBJ2-5|few|TRBV7-3
CASSSFGWGETQYF
TGTGCCAGCAGCTCTTTTGGGTGGGGGGAGACCCAGTACTTC
>TRBD2|TRBJ2-3|.|TRBV6-5
CASSYTSGDSTDTQYF
TGTGCCAGCAGTTATACTAGCGGGGATAGCACAGATACGCAGTATTTT
>TRBD2|TRBJ2-3|few|TRBV20-1
CSARLAGTDTQYF
TGCAGTGCTAGACTAGCGGGCACAGATACGCAGTATTTT
>TRBD1|TRBJ1-5|.|TRBV28
CASSLQGARNQPQHF
TGTGCCAGCAGTCTCCAGGGGGCGCGCAATCAGCCCCAGCATTTT
>TRBD1|TRBJ1-1|.|TRBV6-8
CASSKATGSTEAFF
TGTGCCAGCAGTAAGGCGACAGGGAGCACTGAAGCTTTCTTT
>TRBD2|TRBJ2-3|.|TRBV7-9
CASRAGREVDTQYF
TGTGCCAGCAGGGCTGGGCGGGAGGTAGATACGCAGTATTTT
>.|TRBJ1-6|.|TRBV7-2
CASSRGDIGSPLHF
TGTGCCAGCTCACGGGGGGATATAGGTTCACCCCTCCACTTT
>TRBD2|TRBJ2-7|.|TRBV25-1
CATLAGLNEQYF
TGTGCTACCTTAGCGGGACTAAACGAGCAGTACTTC
>TRBD1|TRBJ2-5|.|TRBV7-8
CASSFGQGGQETQYF
TGTGCCAGCAGTTTTGGACAGGGGGGGCAAGAGACCCAGTACTTC
>TRBD2|TRBJ2-2|few|TRBV10-3
CAISDASGRARTGELFF
TGTGCCATCAGTGATGCTAGCGGGAGGGCCCGGACCGGGGAGCTGTTTTTT
>.|TRBJ1-5|.|TRBV6-1
CASSKGVGARGNQPQHF
TGTGCCAGCAGTAAGGGAGTGGGCGCGAGGGGCAATCAGCCCCAGCATTTT
>.|TRBJ1-6|few|TRBV20-1
CSARGGGGLGSPLHF
TGCAGTGCTAGGGGTGGTGGAGGACTAGGCTCACCCCTCCACTTT
>.|TRBJ2-1|.|TRBV2
CASREESYNEQFF
TGTGCCAGCAGGGAGGAGTCCTACAATGAGCAGTTCTTC
>.|TRBJ2-5|.|TRBV11-2
CASSGGETQYF
TGTGCCAGCAGCGGAGGGGAGACCCAGTACTTC
>TRBD1|TRBJ2-3|.|TRBV28
CASIVGGMDRGTDTQYF
TGTGCCAGCATTGTAGGGGGAATGGACAGGGGGACAGATACGCAGTATTTT
>TRBD2|TRBJ2-1|.|TRBV5-3
CAAPGTGTSGSSPNEQFF
TGTGCCGCCCCCGGGACCGGGACTAGCGGGAGTTCACCCAATGAGCAGTTCTTC
>.|TRBJ2-7|.|TRBV21-1
CASSTGASGNGEQYF
TGTGCCAGCAGCACCGGGGCTAGCGGCAATGGCGAGCAGTACTTC
>TRBD2|TRBJ2-3|few|TRBV27
CASSSPPLAGSTDTQYF
TGTGCCAGCAGTTCGCCCCCCCTAGCGGGTAGCACAGATACGCAGTATTTT
>.|TRBJ2-5|.|TRBV2
CASVGGSRSPQETQYF
TGTGCCAGCGTAGGGGGATCACGAAGCCCCCAAGAGACCCAGTACTTC
>.|TRBJ1-1|once|TRBV28
CASRGPYTEAFF
TGTGCCAGCAGGGGACCCTACACTGAAGCTTTCTTT
>TRBD1|TRBJ1-5|.|TRBV6-1
CASTTGAINQPQHF
TGTGCCAGCACCACAGGGGCAATAAATCAGCCCCAGCATTTT
>TRBD1|TRBJ1-2|.|TRBV6-2/TRBV6-3
CASSSQDRGYGYTF
TGTGCCAGCAGTTCCCAGGACAGGGGATATGGCTACACCTTC
>.|TRBJ1-3|.|TRBV4-1
CASSQEEEGRNTIYF
TGCGCCAGCAGCCAAGAAGAGGAGGGTAGAAACACCATATATTTT
>.|TRBJ2-3|.|TRBV5-4
CASSSSQGSGTDTQYF
TGTGCCAGCAGCTCATCACAGGGATCTGGCACAGATACGCAGTATTTT
>TRBD1|TRBJ2-1|.|TRBV2
CASSQGQALSEQFF
TGTGCCAGCAGTCAGGGACAGGCCCTGTCGGAGCAGTTCTTC
>TRBD1|TRBJ1-5|.|TRBV25-1
CASSATGGTQPQHF
TGTGCCAGCAGTGCGACAGGGGGTACCCAGCCCCAGCATTTT
>.|TRBJ2-2|.|TRBV12-3/TRBV12-4
CASSPARRAGELFF
TGTGCCAGCAGCCCCGCGCGCAGGGCCGGGGAGCTGTTTTTT
>.|TRBJ2-7|few|TRBV7-8
CASSFFGYEQYF
TGTGCCAGCAGCTTTTTCGGGTACGAGCAGTACTTC
>.|TRBJ2-4|.|TRBV28
CASTPPGGTKNIQYF
TGTGCCAGCACTCCCCCCGGGGGAACCAAAAACATTCAGTACTTC
>.|TRBJ2-7|once|TRBV20-1
CSAPVATYEQYF
TGCAGTGCTCCCGTGGCCACCTACGAGCAGTACTTC
>.|TRBJ2-3|.|TRBV29-1
CSARGRQQYF
TGCAGCGCTCGGGGACGTCAACAGTATTTT
>.|TRBJ2-5|.|TRBV10-3
CAISDEQETQYF
TGTGCCATCAGTGATGAACAAGAGACCCAGTACTTC
>.|TRBJ1-1|few|TRBV7-9
CASSFHSTEAFF
TGTGCCAGCAGCTTCCACAGCACTGAAGCTTTCTTT
>.|TRBJ1-5|few|TRBV2
CASSEDSGGNQPQHF
TGTGCCAGCAGTGAAGACTCAGGTGGCAATCAGCCCCAGCATTTT
>.|TRBJ1-1|.|TRBV5-4
CASSPRSGLAEAFF
TGTGCCAGCAGCCCGAGGTCCGGGTTGGCTGAAGCTTTCTTT
>.|TRBJ2-5|.|TRBV20-1
CSAGVRGETQYF
TGCAGTGCCGGGGTGCGCGGGGAGACCCAGTACTTC
>.|TRBJ2-1|.|TRBV18
CASSPSPGGSYNEQFF
TGTGCCAGCTCACCCTCCCCCGGCGGTAGCTACAATGAGCAGTTCTTC